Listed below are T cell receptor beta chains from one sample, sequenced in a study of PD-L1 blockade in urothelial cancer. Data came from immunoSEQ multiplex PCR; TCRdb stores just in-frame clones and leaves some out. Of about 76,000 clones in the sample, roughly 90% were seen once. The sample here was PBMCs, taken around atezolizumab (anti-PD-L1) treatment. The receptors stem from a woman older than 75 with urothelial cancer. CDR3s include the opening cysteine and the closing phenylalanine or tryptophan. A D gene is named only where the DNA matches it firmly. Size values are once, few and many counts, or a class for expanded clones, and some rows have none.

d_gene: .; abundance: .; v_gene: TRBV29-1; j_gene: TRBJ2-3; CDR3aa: CSANGLSGSTDTQYF; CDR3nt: TGCAGCGCGAATGGGCTTAGCGGTTCCACAGATACGCAGTATTTT
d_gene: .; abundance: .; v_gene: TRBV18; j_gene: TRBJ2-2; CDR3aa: CASSLTLTNTGELFF; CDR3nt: TGTGCCAGCTCACTCACTCTCACCAACACCGGGGAGCTGTTTTTT
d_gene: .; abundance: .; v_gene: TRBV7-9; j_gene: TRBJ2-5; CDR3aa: CASSLTETQYF; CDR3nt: TGTGCCAGCAGCTTAACTGAGACCCAGTACTTC
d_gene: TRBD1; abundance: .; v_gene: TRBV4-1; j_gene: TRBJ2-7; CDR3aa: CASSQDDRGKSYEQYF; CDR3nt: TGCGCCAGCAGCCAAGATGACAGGGGGAAGTCCTACGAGCAGTACTTC
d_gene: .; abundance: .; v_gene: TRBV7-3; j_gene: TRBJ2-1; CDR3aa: CASSSRGRYNEQFF; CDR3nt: TGTGCCAGCAGCTCCCGGGGGAGATACAATGAGCAGTTCTTC
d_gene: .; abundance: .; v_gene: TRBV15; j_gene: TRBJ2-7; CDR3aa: CATSRGGVAYEQYF; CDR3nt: TGTGCCACCAGCAGAGGAGGAGTAGCCTACGAGCAGTACTTC
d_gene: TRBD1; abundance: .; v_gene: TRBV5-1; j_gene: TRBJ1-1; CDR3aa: CASSLIQGELEAFF; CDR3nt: TGCGCCAGCAGCTTGATACAGGGGGAGCTTGAAGCTTTCTTT
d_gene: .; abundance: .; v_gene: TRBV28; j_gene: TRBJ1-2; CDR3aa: CATDSFDGYTF; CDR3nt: TGTGCCACGGACAGTTTTGATGGCTACACCTTC
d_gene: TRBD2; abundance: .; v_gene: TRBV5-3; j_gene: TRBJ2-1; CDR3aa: CAEPTRGSSYNEQFF; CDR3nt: TGTGCCGAACCTACGCGCGGGAGCTCCTACAATGAGCAGTTCTTC
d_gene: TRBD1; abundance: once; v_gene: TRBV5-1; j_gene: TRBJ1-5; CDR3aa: CASSPTPTGTGTWQPQHF; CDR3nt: TGCGCCAGCAGCCCTACCCCTACCGGGACAGGGACTTGGCAGCCCCAGCATTTT
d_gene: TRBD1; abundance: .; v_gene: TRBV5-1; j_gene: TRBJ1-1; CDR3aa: CASRRTGDTEAFF; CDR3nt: TGCGCCAGCAGGCGGACAGGGGATACTGAAGCTTTCTTT
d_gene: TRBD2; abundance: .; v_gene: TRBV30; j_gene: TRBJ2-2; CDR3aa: CAWSVGTSGTGELFF; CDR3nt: TGTGCCTGGAGTGTAGGGACTAGCGGAACCGGGGAGCTGTTTTTT
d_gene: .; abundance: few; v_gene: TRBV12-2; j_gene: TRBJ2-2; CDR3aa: CASRFRWQGGAGELFF; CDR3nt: TGTGCAAGTCGCTTTCGGTGGCAGGGGGGCGCCGGGGAGCTGTTTTTT
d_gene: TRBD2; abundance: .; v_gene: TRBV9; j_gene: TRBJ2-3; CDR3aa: CASSSGGSGTQYF; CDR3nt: TGTGCCAGCAGCTCCGGGGGGTCTGGGACGCAGTATTTT
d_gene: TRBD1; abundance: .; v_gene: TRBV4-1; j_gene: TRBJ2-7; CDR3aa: CASSQPGQGRYEQYF; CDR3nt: TGCGCCAGCAGCCAACCGGGACAGGGGCGGTACGAGCAGTACTTC
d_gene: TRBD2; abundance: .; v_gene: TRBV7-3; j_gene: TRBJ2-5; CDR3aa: CASSLGLAETQYF; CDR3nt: TGTGCCAGCAGCTTAGGACTAGCCGAGACCCAGTACTTC
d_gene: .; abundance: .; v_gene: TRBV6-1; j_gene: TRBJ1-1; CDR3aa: CASSRWTVEAFF; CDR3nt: TGTGCCAGCAGTCGGTGGACTGTAGAAGCTTTCTTT
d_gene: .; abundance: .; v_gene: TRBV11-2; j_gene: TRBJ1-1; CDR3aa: CASSLVGGFTEAFF; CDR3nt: TGTGCCAGCAGCTTAGTTGGGGGGTTCACTGAAGCTTTCTTT
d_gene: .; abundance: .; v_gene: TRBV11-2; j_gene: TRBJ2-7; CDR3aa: CASSLGSGFEQYF; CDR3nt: TGTGCCAGCAGCTTAGGCTCCGGGTTCGAGCAGTACTTC
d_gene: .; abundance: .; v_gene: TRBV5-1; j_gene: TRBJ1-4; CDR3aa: CASSRGGSIRATNEKLFF; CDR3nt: TGCGCCAGCAGCCGAGGAGGATCAATTCGGGCAACTAATGAAAAACTGTTTTTT
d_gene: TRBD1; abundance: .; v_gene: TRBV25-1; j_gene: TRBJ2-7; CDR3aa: CATDRASYEQYF; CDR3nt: TGTGCCACTGACAGGGCCTCCTACGAGCAGTACTTC
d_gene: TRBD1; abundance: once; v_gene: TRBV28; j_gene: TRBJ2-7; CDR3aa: CASSPNRGPYEQYF; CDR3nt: TGTGCCAGCAGCCCAAACAGGGGGCCCTACGAGCAGTACTTC
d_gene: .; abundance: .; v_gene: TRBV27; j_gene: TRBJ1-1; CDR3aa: CASSFLGVLNTEAFF; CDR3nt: TGTGCCAGCAGTTTCCTCGGGGTCCTGAACACTGAAGCTTTCTTT
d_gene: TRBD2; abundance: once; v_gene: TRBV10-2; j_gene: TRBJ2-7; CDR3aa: CASRAGGPYEQYF; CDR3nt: TGCGCCAGCAGAGCGGGAGGCCCCTACGAGCAGTACTTC
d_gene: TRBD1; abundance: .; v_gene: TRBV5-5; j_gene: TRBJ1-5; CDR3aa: CASSLTGGGQPQHF; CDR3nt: TGTGCCAGCAGCTTAACAGGGGGCGGTCAGCCCCAGCATTTT
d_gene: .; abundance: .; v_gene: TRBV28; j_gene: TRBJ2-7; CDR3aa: CASSAPQGRFPLKIYEQYF; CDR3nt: TGTGCCAGCAGTGCCCCCCAGGGGCGCTTCCCCCTTAAGATCTACGAGCAGTACTTC
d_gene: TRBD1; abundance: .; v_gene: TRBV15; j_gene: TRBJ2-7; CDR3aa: CATSAGTVGEQYF; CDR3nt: TGTGCCACCAGCGCCGGGACAGTAGGCGAGCAGTACTTC
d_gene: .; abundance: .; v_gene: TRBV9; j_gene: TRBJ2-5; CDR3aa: CASSVRGGSQQETQYF; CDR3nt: TGTGCCAGCAGCGTACGTGGAGGTAGCCAGCAAGAGACCCAGTACTTC
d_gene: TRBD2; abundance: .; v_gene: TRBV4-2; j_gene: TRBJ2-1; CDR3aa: CASSQWGGLAGETNEQFF; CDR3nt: TGTGCCAGCAGCCAATGGGGAGGACTAGCGGGAGAGACCAATGAGCAGTTCTTC
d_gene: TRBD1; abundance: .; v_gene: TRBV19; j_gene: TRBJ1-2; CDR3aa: CASSPRTGGRTYGYTF; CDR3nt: TGTGCCAGTAGTCCACGGACAGGGGGGAGAACCTATGGCTACACCTTC
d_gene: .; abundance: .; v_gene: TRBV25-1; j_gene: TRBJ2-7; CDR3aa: CASSEFRVPYEQYF; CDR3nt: TGTGCCAGCAGTGAATTTCGGGTTCCCTACGAGCAGTACTTC
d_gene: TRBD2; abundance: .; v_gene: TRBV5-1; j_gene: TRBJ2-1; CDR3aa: CASSQVFQRDRHEQFF; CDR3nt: TGCGCCAGCAGTCAAGTTTTCCAGCGGGACCGCCATGAGCAGTTCTTC
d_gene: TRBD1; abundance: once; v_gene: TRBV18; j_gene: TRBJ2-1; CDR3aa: CASSSRTGGLDEQFF; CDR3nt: TGTGCCAGCTCTTCACGGACAGGGGGCTTGGATGAGCAGTTCTTC
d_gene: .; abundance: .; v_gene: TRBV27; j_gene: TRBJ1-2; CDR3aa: CASSLSKFGRNYGYTF; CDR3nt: TGTGCCAGCAGTTTATCGAAGTTTGGGAGGAACTATGGCTACACCTTC
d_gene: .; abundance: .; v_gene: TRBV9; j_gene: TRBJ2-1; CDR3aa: CASSVSLVEEQFF; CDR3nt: TGTGCCAGCAGCGTAAGCCTAGTTGAAGAGCAGTTCTTC
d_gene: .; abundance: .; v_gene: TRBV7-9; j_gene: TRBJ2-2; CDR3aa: CASSLARRNTGELFF; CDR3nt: TGTGCCAGCAGCTTAGCGCGGCGGAACACCGGGGAGCTGTTTTTT
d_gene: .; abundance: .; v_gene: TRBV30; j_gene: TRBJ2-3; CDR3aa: CAWRFGADTQYF; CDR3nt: TGTGCCTGGCGATTTGGAGCAGATACGCAGTATTTT
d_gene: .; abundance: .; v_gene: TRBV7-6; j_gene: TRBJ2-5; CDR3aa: CASSFPRAEGQQETQYF; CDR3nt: TGTGCCAGCAGCTTTCCCCGCGCGGAGGGTCAACAAGAGACCCAGTACTTC
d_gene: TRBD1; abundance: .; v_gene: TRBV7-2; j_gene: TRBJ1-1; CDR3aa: CASSLTGVGEAFF; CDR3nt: TGTGCCAGCAGCTTAACAGGGGTGGGTGAAGCTTTCTTT
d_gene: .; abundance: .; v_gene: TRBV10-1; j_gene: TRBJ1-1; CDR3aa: CASQNWGDEAFF; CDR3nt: TGCGCCAGCCAAAATTGGGGGGACGAAGCTTTCTTT
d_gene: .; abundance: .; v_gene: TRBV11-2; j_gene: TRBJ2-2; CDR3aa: CASSLVGSATGELFF; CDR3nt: TGTGCCAGCAGCTTAGTGGGTAGCGCCACCGGGGAGCTGTTTTTT
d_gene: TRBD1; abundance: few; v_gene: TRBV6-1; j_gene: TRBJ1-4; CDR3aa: CASSEDRGGKLFF; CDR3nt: TGTGCCAGCAGCGAGGACAGGGGTGGAAAACTGTTTTTT